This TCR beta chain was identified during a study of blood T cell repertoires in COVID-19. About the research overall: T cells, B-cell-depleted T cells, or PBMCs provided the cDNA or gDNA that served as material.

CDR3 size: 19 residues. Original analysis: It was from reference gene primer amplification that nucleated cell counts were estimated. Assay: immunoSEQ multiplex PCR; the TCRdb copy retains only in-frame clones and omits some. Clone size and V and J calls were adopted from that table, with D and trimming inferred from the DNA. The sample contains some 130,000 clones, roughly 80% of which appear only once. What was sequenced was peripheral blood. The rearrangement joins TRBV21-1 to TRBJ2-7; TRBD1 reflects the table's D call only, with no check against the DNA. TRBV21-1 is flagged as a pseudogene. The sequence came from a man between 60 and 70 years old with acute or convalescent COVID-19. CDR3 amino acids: CASSKPGQGLEGDTYEQYF. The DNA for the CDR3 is TGTGCCAGCAGCAAACCGGGACAGGGTCTAGAGGGAGATACCTACGAGCAGTACTTC.